This note documents a single T cell receptor (beta chain) sequence. As yet, its antigen is unknown. The ends lost 0 bases at V and 2 bases at J; junction bases unmatched: 10. This CDR3 is built from 18 residues. Germline V gives CDR1 WNHNN, CDR2 SYGVQD (reference sequence). This sample was included in a study of vaccination effects on CD4 cells after COVID-19. TCRdb's copy holds only in-frame clones and misses some; the assay was immunoSEQ multiplex PCR. The table records tens of thousands of clones, approximately 72% of them present only once. When less than 13 days of culture had elapsed, CD4+ T cells were isolated.

The chain combines TRBV10-1 with TRBJ2-5; 9 nucleotides align to TRBD2. The TCR originated in a human donor who had a prior SARS-CoV-2 infection. The sample was CD4+ T cells from PBMCs cultured without peptide, taken before COVID-19 vaccination. The CDR3: CASSESTRRLAEQETQYF. In DNA form, the CDR3 reads TGCGCCAGCAGTGAGTCGACCCGACGACTAGCGGAACAAGAGACCCAGTACTTC.